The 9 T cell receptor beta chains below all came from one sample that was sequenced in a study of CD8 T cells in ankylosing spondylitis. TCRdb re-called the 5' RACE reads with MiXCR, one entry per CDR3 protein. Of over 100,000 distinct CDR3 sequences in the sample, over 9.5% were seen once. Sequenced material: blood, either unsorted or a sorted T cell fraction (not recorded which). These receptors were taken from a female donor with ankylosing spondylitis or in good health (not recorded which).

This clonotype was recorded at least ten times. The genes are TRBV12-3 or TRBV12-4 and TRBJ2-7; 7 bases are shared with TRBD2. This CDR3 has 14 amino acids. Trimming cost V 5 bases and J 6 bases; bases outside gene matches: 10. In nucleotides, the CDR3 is TGTGCCAGCAGTCCTCGCGGGGGAGGAACCGAGCAGTACTTC. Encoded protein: CASSPRGGGTEQYF.

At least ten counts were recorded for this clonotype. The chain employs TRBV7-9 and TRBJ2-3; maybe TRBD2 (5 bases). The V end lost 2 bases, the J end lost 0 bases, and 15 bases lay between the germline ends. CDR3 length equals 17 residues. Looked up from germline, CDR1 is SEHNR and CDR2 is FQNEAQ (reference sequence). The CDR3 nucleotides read TGTGCCAGCAGCTTACGAGGGCCTACCAGTAGCACAGATACGCAGTATTTT. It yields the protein CASSLRGPTSSTDTQYF.

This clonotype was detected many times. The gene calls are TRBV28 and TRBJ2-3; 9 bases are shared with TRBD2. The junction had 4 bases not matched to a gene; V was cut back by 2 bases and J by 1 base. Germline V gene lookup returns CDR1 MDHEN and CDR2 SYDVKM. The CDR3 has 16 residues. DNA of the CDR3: TGTGCCAGCAGTTTAGCCGCTAGCGGGGGCACAGATACGCAGTATTTT. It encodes CASSLAASGGTDTQYF.

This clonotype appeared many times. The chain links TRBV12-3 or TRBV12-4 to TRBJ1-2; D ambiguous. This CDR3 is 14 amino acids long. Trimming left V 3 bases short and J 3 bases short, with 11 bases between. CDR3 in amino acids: CASSFGSSDYGYTF. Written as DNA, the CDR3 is TGTGCCAGCAGTTTCGGGTCCTCCGACTATGGCTACACCTTC.

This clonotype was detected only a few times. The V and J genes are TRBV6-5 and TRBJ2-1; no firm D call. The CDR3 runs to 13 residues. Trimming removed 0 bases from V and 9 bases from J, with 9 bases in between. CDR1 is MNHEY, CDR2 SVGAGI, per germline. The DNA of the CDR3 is TGTGCCAGCAGTTACTCGAAGCGAATTGAGCAGTTCTTC. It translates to CASSYSKRIEQFF.

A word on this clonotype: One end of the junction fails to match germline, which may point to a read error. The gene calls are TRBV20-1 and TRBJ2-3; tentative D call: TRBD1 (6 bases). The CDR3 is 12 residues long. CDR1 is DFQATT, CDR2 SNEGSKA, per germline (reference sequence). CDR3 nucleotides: TGCAGTGAAGCAGGGGATGCAGACACGCAGTATTTT. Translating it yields CSEAGDADTQYF.

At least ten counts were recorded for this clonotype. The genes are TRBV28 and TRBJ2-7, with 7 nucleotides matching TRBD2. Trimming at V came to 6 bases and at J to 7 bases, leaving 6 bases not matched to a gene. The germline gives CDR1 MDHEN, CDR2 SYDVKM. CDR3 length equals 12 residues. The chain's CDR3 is CASRGWDYEQYF. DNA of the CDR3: TGTGCCAGCAGGGGATGGGACTATGAGCAGTACTTC.

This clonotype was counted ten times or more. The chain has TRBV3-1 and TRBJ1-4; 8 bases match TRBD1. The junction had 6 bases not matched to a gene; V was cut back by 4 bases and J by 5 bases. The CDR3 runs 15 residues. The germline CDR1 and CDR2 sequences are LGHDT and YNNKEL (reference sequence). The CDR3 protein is CASSPPGTGNEKLFF. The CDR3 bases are TGTGCCAGCAGCCCGCCCGGGACAGGCAATGAAAAACTGTTTTTT.

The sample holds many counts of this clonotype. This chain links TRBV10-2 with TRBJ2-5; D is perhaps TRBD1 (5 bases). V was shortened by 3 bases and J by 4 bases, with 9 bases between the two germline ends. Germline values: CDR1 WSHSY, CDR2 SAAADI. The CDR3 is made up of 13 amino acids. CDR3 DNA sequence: TGCGCCAGCAGTGAACAGGTCCGAGAGACCCAGTACTTC. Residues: CASSEQVRETQYF.